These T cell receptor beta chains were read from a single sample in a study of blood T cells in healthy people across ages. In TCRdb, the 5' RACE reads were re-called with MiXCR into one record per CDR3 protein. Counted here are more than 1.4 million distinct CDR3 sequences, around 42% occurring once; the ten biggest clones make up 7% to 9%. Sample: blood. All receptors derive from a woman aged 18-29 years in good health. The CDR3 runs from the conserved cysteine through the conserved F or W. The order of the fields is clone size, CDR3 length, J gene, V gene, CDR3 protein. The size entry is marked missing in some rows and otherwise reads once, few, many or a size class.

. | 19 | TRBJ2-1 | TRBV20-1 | CSARTLLAGGQSSYNGQFF
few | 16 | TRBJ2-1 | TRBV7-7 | CASSPLGTYSYNEQFF
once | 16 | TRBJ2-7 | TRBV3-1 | CASRTNPAGGYNEQYF
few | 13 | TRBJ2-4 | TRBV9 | CASSEGGSREQYF
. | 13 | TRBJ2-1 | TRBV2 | CASRAGGNNEQFF
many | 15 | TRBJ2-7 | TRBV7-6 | CASSLDDGFSYEQYF
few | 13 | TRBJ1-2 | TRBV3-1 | CASSQRGTRDYTF
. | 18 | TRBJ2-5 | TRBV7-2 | CASSFARTRLAGGETQYF
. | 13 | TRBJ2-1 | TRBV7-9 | CASSLWQADEQFF
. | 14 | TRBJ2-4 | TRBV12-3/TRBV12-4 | CASSVGFGTNIQYF
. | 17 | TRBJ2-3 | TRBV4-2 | CASSQNPRDTSTDTQYF
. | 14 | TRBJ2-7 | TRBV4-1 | CASSQDNPRGEQYF
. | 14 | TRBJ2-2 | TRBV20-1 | CSARGGGTSGELFF
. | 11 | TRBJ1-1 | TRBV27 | CASSSQGRAFF
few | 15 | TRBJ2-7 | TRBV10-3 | CAIREGAGTTYEQYF
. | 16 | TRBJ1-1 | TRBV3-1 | CASSTGTGGATTEAFF
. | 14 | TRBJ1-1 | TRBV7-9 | CASTKDRGRAEAFF
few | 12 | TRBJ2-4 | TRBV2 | CASRVLENIQYF
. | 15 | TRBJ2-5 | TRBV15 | CATSSGTNPQETQYF
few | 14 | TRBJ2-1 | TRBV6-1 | CASIGSGLYNEQFF
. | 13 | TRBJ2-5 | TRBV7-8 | CASSPRAINEQYF
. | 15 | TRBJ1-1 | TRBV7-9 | CASRQNRAGSTEAFF
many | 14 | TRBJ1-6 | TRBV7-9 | CASSLSREYSPLHF
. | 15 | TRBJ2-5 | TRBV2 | CATLPGGGEQETQYF
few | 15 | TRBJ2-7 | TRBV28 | CASSLVGQPTYEQYF
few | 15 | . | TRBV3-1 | CASSQGGGYVQTQYF
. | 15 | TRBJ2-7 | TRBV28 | CASSFLAGNSYEQYF
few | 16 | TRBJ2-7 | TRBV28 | CASSPTGQGLSYEQYF
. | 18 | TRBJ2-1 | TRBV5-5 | CASSLVPLLAGDTNEQFF
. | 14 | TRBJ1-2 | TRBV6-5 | CASCPTGENYGYTF
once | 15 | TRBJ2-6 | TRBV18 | CASSPPNPGANVLTF
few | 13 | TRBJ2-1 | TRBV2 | CASKAGLGNEQFF
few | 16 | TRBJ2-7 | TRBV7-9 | CASSLEASGSSYEQYF
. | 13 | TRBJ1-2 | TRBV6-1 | CAMGRLSGYGYTF
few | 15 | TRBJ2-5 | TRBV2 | CASSGLDGGQETQYF
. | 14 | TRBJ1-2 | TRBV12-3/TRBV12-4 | CASSLGDIGYGYTF
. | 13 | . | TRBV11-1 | CASSPYRGAEQYF
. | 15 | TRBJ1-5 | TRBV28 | CASSLLSGVGQPQHF
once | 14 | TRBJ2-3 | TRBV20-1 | CSAPSGSLTDTQYF
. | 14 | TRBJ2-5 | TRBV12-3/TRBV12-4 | CASNLGTVYNVQYF
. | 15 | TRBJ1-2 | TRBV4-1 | CASSQDALGQYGYTF
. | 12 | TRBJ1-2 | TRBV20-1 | CSHTGTGYGYTF
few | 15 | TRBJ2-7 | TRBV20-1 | CSAIPALYGLYEQYF
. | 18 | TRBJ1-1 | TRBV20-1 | CSASSLPGQGQGNTEAFF